This T cell receptor beta chain comes out of a study of blood T cell repertoires in COVID-19. Study-wide background: Acute and convalescent COVID-19 samples came from the United States, Italy and Spain. PBMCs, B-cell-depleted T cells, or T cells were the source of the cDNA or gDNA that made up the material.

Per the authors' pipeline: Counts of nucleated cells, estimated from reference gene primer amplification, were obtained. Only in-frame clones appear in the TCRdb table, and some are missing; sequencing was by immunoSEQ multiplex PCR. V and J calls and clone size are given by that table; D and trimming were obtained from the DNA. The repertoire has under 300,000 clones, about nine tenths of them found once; the top ten carry less than 3%. From germline, CDR1 is MNHNY and CDR2 SVGAGI (reference sequence). The CDR3 loop spans 15 amino acids. V gave up 0 bases and J gave up 3 bases, with 11 bases separating them.

The sequence came from a woman under 40 with active or convalescent COVID-19. Sequenced sample: peripheral blood. The chain joins TRBV6-6 to TRBJ1-1; tentative D call: TRBD1 (6 bases). DNA of the CDR3: TGTGCCAGCAGTTACTCTAAGGGGGGGGACACTGAAGCTTTCTTT. Translation: CASSYSKGGDTEAFF.